Following are 6 T cell receptor beta chains from one sample sequenced in a study of T cell responses to AZD1222 COVID-19 vaccine. Profiled with immunoSEQ multiplex PCR; TCRdb holds only in-frame clones, not every one. The sample holds about 48,000 clones, 65% to 90% seen once. Specimen: peripheral blood, collected 28 days after the second AZD1222 dose. The source of these receptors is an adult who received the AZD1222 COVID-19 vaccine.

This rearrangement joins TRBV6-2 or TRBV6-3 to TRBJ2-1; D possibly corresponds to TRBD2 (5 bases). Germline CDR1 is MNHEY and CDR2 is SVGEGT. Between the trimmed V and J ends, which lost 6 bases and 4 bases, there was a span of 16 bases. CDR3 length: 15 residues. CDR3 sequence reads: CASSPVGKTYNEQFF. The CDR3 region has the DNA TGTGCCAGCAGCCCAGTCGGGAAGACTTACAATGAGCAGTTCTTC.

This chain connects TRBV28 to TRBJ2-5; TRBD1 is a possible D gene (5 bases). The CDR3 runs to 12 residues. Germline V lookup: CDR1 MDHEN, CDR2 SYDVKM. V lost 6 bases to trimming and J lost 6 bases, with 11 bases between them. Written as DNA, the CDR3 is TGTGCCAGCAGGTTCGCAGGGAAGACCCAGTACTTC. Its translation: CASRFAGKTQYF. The full variable domain, rest sourced from reference TRBV28 and TRBJ2-5, is DVKVTQSSRYLVKRTGEKVFLECVQDMDHENMFWYRQDPGLGLRLIYFSYDVKMKEKGDIPEGYSVSREKKERFSLILESASTNQTSMYLCASRFAGKTQYFGPGTRLLVL.

This clone came up once. The V call is TRBV24-1, the J call TRBJ2-5; D ambiguous. The CDR3 spans 12 residues. Deletions cut 7 bases from V and 4 bases from J, with 9 bases between. Germline V gene data show CDR1 as KGHDR and CDR2 as SFDVKD. DNA for the CDR3: TGTGCCACCAGCGATGGAATAGAGACCCAGTACTTC. Amino acid sequence: CATSDGIETQYF.

The V call is TRBV28, the J call TRBJ1-5; D ambiguous. This CDR3 comprises 14 residues. Germline V gene lookup returns CDR1 MDHEN and CDR2 SYDVKM. V was cut by 3 bases and J by 1 base, with 7 bases left in between. CDR3 nucleotides: TGTGCCAGCAGTTTCCAGGCGAGCAATCAGCCCCAGCATTTT. Translated, it gives CASSFQASNQPQHF. The full variable domain, in which reference TRBV28 and TRBJ1-5 provide the parts outside the CDR3, is DVKVTQSSRYLVKRTGEKVFLECVQDMDHENMFWYRQDPGLGLRLIYFSYDVKMKEKGDIPEGYSVSREKKERFSLILESASTNQTSMYLCASSFQASNQPQHFGDGTRLSIL.

This clone appeared once. The rearrangement joins TRBV5-1 to TRBJ2-1, with 10 positions matching TRBD2. V dropped 5 bases and J dropped 5; count of bases not matched to a gene: 10. CDR1 SGHRS and CDR2 YFSETQ come from the germline V gene. The CDR3 runs 16 residues. The CDR3 DNA reads TGCGCCAGCAGACAAGGAACTAGCGGGGCACACAATGAGCAGTTCTTC. This encodes CASRQGTSGAHNEQFF.

V gene TRBV6-5 combines with J gene TRBJ2-7; no definite D call. This CDR3 has 13 amino acids. Trimming left V 0 bases short and J 4 bases short, with 7 bases between. Germline V gene lookup returns CDR1 MNHEY and CDR2 SVGAGI. The CDR3 loop is CASSYSYGYEQYF. As DNA, the CDR3 is TGTGCCAGCAGTTACTCGTACGGGTACGAGCAGTACTTC.